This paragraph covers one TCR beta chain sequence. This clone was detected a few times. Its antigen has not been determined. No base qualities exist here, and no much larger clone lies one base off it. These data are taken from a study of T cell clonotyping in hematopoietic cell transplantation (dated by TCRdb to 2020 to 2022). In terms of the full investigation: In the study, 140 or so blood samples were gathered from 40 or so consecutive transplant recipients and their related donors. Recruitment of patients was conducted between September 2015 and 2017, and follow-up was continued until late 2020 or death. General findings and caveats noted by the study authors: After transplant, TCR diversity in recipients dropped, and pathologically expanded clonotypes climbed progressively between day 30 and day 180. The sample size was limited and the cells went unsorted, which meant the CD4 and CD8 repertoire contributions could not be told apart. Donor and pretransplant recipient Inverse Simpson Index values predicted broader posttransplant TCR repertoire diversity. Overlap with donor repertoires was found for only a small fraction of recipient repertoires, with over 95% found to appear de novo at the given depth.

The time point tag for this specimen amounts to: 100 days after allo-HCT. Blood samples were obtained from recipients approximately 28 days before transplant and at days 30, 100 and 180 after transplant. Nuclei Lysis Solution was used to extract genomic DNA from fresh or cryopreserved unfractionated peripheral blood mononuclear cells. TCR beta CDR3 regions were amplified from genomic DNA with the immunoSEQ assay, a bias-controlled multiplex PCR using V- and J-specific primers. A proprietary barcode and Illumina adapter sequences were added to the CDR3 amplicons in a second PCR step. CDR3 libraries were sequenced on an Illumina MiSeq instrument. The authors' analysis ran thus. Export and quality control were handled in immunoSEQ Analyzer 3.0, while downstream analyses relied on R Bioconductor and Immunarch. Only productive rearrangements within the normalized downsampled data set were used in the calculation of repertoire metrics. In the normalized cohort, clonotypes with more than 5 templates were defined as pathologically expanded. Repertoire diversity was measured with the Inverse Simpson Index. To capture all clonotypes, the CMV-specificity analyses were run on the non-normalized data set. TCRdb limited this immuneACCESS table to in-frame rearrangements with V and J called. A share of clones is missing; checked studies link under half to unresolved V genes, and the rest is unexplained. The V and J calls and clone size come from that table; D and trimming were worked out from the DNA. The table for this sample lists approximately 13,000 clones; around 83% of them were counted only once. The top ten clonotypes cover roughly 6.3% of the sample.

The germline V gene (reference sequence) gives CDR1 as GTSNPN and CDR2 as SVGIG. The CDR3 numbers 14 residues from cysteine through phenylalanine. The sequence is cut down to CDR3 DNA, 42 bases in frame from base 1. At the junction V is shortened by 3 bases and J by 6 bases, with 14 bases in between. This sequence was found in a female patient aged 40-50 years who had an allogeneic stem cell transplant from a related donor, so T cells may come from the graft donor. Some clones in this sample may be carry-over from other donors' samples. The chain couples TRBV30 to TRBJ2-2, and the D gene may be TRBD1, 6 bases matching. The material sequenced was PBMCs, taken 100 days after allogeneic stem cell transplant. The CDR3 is CAWSPTGISGELFF. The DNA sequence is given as TGTGCCTGGAGCCCTACAGGGATTTCCGGGGAGCTGTTTTTT.